This paragraph covers one T cell receptor (beta chain) sequence. The sample has other DNA sequences that encode this CDR3 too. Living in 24 US areas, the participants were between 18 and 89 years of age. V shed 3 bases and J 7 bases; nucleotides not matched to a gene: 6. Germline CDR1 SGHTA, CDR2 FQGNSA. The CDR3 runs to 14 residues. The data were taken from a study of blood T cell repertoires in COVID-19. Study information: Both acute and convalescent COVID-19 samples were obtained from the United States, Italy and Spain. PBMCs, B-cell-depleted T cells, or T cells provided the cDNA or gDNA that made up the material.

Sequenced by immunoSEQ multiplex PCR; TCRdb stores in-frame clones only, minus some. The data contain about 210,000 clones, 65% to 90% of them singletons. The sequence came from a woman aged 40-49 years with acute COVID-19. Sequenced input: PBMCs or T cells enriched from blood (not recorded which). This chain connects TRBV7-2 to TRBJ2-1, with 7 bases fitting TRBD2. The CDR3 region has the DNA TGTGCCAGCAGCTTGGGGCTAGCGGCAAATGAGCAGTTCTTC. It encodes CASSLGLAANEQFF. The full variable domain, in which reference TRBV7-2 and TRBJ2-1 provide the parts outside the CDR3, is GAGVSQSPSNKVTEKGKDVELRCDPISGHTALYWYRQSLGQGLEFLIYFQGNSAPDKSGLPSDRFSAERTGGSVSTLTIQRTQQEDSAVYLCASSLGLAANEQFFGPGTRLTVL.